The 22 T cell receptor beta chains in this list originate from one sample, sequenced in a study of T cells after yellow fever vaccination. MiXCR was run by TCRdb on the 5' RACE reads, yielding one entry per CDR3 protein. The sample lists around 530,000 distinct CDR3 sequences; 17% were seen once. The specimen comprised PBMCs, sampled 5 days after the first yellow fever vaccination. These receptors originate from a young man who received the YFV17D yellow fever vaccine.

This chain uses TRBV12-3 or TRBV12-4 with TRBJ2-1; the D is unclear. V was cut by 3 bases and J by 4 bases, with 10 bases left in between. There are 14 residues in the CDR3. The CDR3 region is CASSLSALYNEQFF. In nucleotides, the CDR3 is TGTGCCAGCAGTTTGTCAGCCCTTTACAATGAGCAGTTCTTC.

In this sample, this clonotype turned up a few times. The chain recombines TRBV20-1 with TRBJ1-5; D is perhaps TRBD1 (6 bases). CDR1 is DFQATT, CDR2 SNEGSKA, per germline (reference sequence). The CDR3 sequence is 13 residues long. V was clipped by 7 bases and J by 1 base, with 11 bases between them. The CDR3 DNA is TGCAGTGTACAGGGAGTCAGCAATCAGCCCCAGCATTTT. This codes for CSVQGVSNQPQHF.

The CDR3 nucleotides are TGTGCCAGCAGCCAAGATGGGACAGTAAACACCATATATTTT. Translated, it gives CASSQDGTVNTIYF. The genes are TRBV4-2 and TRBJ1-3; TRBD1 matches 7 bases. Trimming at V came to 0 bases and at J to 6 bases, leaving 2 bases not matched to a gene. The germline gives CDR1 LGHNA, CDR2 YNFKEQ. This CDR3 has 14 amino acids.

The rearrangement uses TRBV12-3 or TRBV12-4 and TRBJ1-1; D unclear. This CDR3 region has 13 residues. Trimming left V 2 bases short and J 1 base short, with 5 bases between. In nucleotides, the CDR3 is TGTGCCAGCAGTTTATTGGCGAACACTGAAGCTTTCTTT. It yields the protein CASSLLANTEAFF.

This chain joins TRBV7-6 and TRBJ2-5; 11 bases align to TRBD2. The CDR3 is made up of 16 amino acids. Germline CDR1 reads SGHVS; CDR2 reads FNYEAQ. V gave up 1 base and J gave up 5 bases; unmatched junction bases: 6. The CDR3 loop is CASSLESSGGAETQYF. As DNA, the CDR3 is TGTGCCAGCAGCTTAGAGAGTAGCGGGGGGGCGGAGACCCAGTACTTC.

This clonotype has ten or more counts. The rearrangement uses TRBV4-1 and TRBJ1-1; 11 bases map to TRBD1. The CDR3 runs to 15 residues. Germline CDR1 and CDR2: MGHRA and YSYEKL. V was pared by 6 bases and J by 4 bases, with 7 bases of the junction left unmatched. The CDR3 nucleotides are TGCGCCAGCAGTCAGATGGGACAGGGGGGCACTGAAGCTTTCTTT. This codes for CASSQMGQGGTEAFF.

The chain couples TRBV7-3 to TRBJ2-3, with 9 bases matching TRBD1. This CDR3 is 16 amino acids long. V shed 5 bases, J shed 2 bases, and the junction held 8 bases outside the gene matches. Germline values: CDR1 SGHTA, CDR2 FQGTGA. The CDR3 nucleotides read TGTGCCAGCAGCATGGGGACAGGGATACACACAGATACGCAGTATTTT. As protein: CASSMGTGIHTDTQYF.

This chain uses TRBV19 with TRBJ1-1, with 7 bases aligning to TRBD1. The V gene end was trimmed by 5 bases and the J gene end by 2 bases; junction bases not matched to a gene: 8. CDR1 LNHDA and CDR2 SQIVND come from the germline V gene (reference sequence). This CDR3 is built from 15 residues. The CDR3 DNA follows: TGTGCCAGTAGTTGGCGGGCAGGGGGTAACACTGAAGCTTTCTTT. It translates to CASSWRAGGNTEAFF.

This chain uses TRBV7-2 with TRBJ2-2; 7 bases agree with TRBD1. This CDR3 region has 15 residues. Germline V gives CDR1 SGHTA, CDR2 FQGNSA. The V and J ends lost 5 bases and 5 bases, in that order; junction bases with no gene match: 8. This CDR3 is CASSPGTAFTGELFF. The CDR3 coding sequence is TGTGCCAGCAGCCCCGGGACAGCTTTTACCGGGGAGCTGTTTTTT.

This sequence joins TRBV6-1 and TRBJ1-5; 7 bases agree with TRBD1. The junction had 6 bases not matched to a gene; V was cut back by 4 bases and J by 3 bases. This CDR3 contains 15 residues. Germline CDR1 is MNHNS and CDR2 is SASEGT. The chain's CDR3 is CASSARTGINQPQHF. In DNA form, the CDR3 reads TGTGCCAGCAGTGCCCGGACAGGAATCAATCAGCCCCAGCATTTT.

Worth noting for this clonotype: A much larger clone sits a single nucleotide away, making a read error possible. V gene TRBV20-1 combines with J gene TRBJ2-3; D is possibly TRBD2 (6 bases). The CDR3 is 14 amino acids. Germline-derived CDR1 and CDR2 are DFQATT and SNEGSKA (reference sequence). V gave up 0 bases and J gave up 0 bases, with 7 bases separating them. The CDR3 DNA sequence: TGCAGTGCTAGAGAGGGGACTAGCACAGATACGCAGTATTTT. Amino acids: CSAREGTSTDTQYF.

The chain recombines TRBV7-6 with TRBJ1-4; D gene unclear. V was clipped by 7 bases and J by 1 base, with 7 bases between them. This CDR3 region has 13 residues. Germline values: CDR1 SGHVS, CDR2 FNYEAQ. The DNA for the CDR3 is TGTGCCAGCACGGAGGGAACTAATGAAAAACTGTTTTTT. It specifies CASTEGTNEKLFF.

The chain recombines TRBV7-2 with TRBJ1-1, with D hard to call. This CDR3 spans 14 amino acids. V was clipped by 5 bases and J by 1 base, with 11 bases between them. In germline, CDR1 is SGHTA, CDR2 FQGNSA. CDR3 region: CASSQHRTNTEAFF. The CDR3 DNA sequence: TGTGCCAGCAGCCAGCACCGGACGAACACTGAAGCTTTCTTT.

J is TRBJ2-1 and V is TRBV18; possible D gene TRBD2, 6 bases. Germline V gene lookup returns CDR1 KGHSH and CDR2 LQKENI. This CDR3 is built from 14 residues. Deletions cut 0 bases from V and 7 bases from J, with 10 bases between. The CDR3 region is CASSPPPSANEQFF. CDR3 bases: TGTGCCAGCTCACCACCTCCTAGCGCGAATGAGCAGTTCTTC.

Ten or more counts support this clonotype. V gene TRBV7-7 combines with J gene TRBJ2-2; 9 bases align to TRBD1. CDR3 length: 14 amino acids. V lost 5 bases to trimming and J lost 7 bases; unmatched junction nucleotides: 5. Germline V gene lookup returns CDR1 SSHAT and CDR2 FNYEAQ (reference sequence). CDR3 nucleotides: TGTGCCAGCAGCCCCGGGACAGGGATCGGGGAGCTGTTTTTT. This translates into CASSPGTGIGELFF.

This clonotype has more than one count but fewer than ten. The chain combines TRBV5-1 with TRBJ2-3; possibly TRBD1 for D (6 bases). The CDR3 is 14 amino acids. Trimming shortened V by 4 bases and J by 6 bases, and 15 bases separated the two germline ends. CDR1 and CDR2 from the germline V gene are SGHRS and YFSETQ. The CDR3 coding sequence is TGCGCCAGCAGCCGTTGGACAGTCTTGGATACGCAGTATTTT. Protein sequence: CASSRWTVLDTQYF.

This clonotype was counted between two and nine times. The CDR3: CASSQLAGQQETQYF. As DNA, the CDR3 is TGTGCCAGCAGCCAACTAGCGGGGCAACAAGAGACCCAGTACTTC. The V and J genes are TRBV3-1 and TRBJ2-5; 9 bases line up with TRBD2. The germline gives CDR1 LGHDT, CDR2 YNNKEL (reference sequence). The CDR3 is 15 residues long. V was clipped by 2 bases and J by 2 bases; unmatched bases: 3.

The genes are TRBV4-1 and TRBJ1-1; D perhaps matches TRBD1 (6 bases). Deletions cut 2 bases from V and 0 bases from J, with 16 bases between. The CDR3 is 17 amino acids. CDR1 is MGHRA and CDR2 is YSYEKL in the germline V gene. The CDR3 is CASSQRIYRDMNTEAFF. DNA for the CDR3: TGCGCCAGCAGCCAAAGGATCTACAGGGACATGAACACTGAAGCTTTCTTT.

The chain combines TRBV29-1 with TRBJ2-2; 8 bases are a match to TRBD1. Germline trimming cut 4 bases from V and 3 bases from J; bases unmatched to any gene: 4. Per the germline V gene, CDR1 is SQVTM and CDR2 is ANQGSEA. The CDR3 runs 14 residues. The CDR3 DNA follows: TGCAGCGTTGTGACAGGGGACCACACCGGGGAGCTGTTTTTT. Protein: CSVVTGDHTGELFF.

The rearrangement joins TRBV10-3 to TRBJ1-5; 7 nucleotides match TRBD1. Germline trimming cut 7 bases from V and 2 bases from J; bases unmatched to any gene: 2. CDR3 length equals 13 residues. CDR1 is ENHRY and CDR2 is SYGVKD in the germline V gene. The CDR3 coding sequence is TGTGCCATCAATCAGGGGGGCAATCAGCCCCAGCATTTT. Encoded protein: CAINQGGNQPQHF.

This clonotype was seen a handful of times. The rearrangement joins TRBV18 to TRBJ2-1; D possibly corresponds to TRBD2 (6 bases). Germline V lookup: CDR1 KGHSH, CDR2 LQKENI. The CDR3 extends over 14 amino acids. V lost 3 bases and J lost 5, with 11 bases in between. This CDR3 reads CASSPPSVNNEQFF. CDR3 nucleotide sequence: TGTGCCAGCTCACCGCCTAGCGTCAACAATGAGCAGTTCTTC. The full variable domain, completed using reference TRBV18 and TRBJ2-1, is NAGVMQNPRHLVRRRGQEARLRCSPMKGHSHVYWYRQLPEEGLKFMVYLQKENIIDESGMPKERFSAEFPKEGPSILRIQQVVRGDSAAYFCASSPPSVNNEQFFGPGTRLTVL.

V is TRBV3-1 and J is TRBJ2-2; the D is unclear. The germline CDR1 and CDR2 sequences are LGHDT and YNNKEL (reference sequence). This CDR3 spans 14 amino acids. V shed 1 base and J shed 6 bases, with 9 bases lying between them. The CDR3 region has the DNA TGTGCCAGCAGCCAAGCCGGGTCTTCCGGGGAGCTGTTTTTT. It encodes CASSQAGSSGELFF.